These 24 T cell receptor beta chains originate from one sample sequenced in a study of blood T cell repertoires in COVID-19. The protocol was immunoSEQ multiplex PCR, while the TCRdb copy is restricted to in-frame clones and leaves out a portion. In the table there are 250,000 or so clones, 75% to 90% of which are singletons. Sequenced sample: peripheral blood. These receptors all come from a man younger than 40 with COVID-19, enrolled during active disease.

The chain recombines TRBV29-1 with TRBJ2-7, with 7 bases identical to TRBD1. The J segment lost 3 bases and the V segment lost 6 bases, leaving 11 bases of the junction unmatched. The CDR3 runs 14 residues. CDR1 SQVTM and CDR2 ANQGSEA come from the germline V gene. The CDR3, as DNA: TGCAGCGTAGGAGATAAGGGGGCGGGCTACGAGCAGTACTTC. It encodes CSVGDKGAGYEQYF.

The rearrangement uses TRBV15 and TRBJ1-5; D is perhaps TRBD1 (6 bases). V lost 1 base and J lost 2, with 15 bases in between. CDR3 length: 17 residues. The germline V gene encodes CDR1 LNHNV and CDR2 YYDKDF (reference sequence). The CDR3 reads CATSRGSAGAGNQPQHF. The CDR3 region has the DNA TGTGCCACCAGCAGAGGGTCGGCGGGGGCCGGCAATCAGCCCCAGCATTTT.

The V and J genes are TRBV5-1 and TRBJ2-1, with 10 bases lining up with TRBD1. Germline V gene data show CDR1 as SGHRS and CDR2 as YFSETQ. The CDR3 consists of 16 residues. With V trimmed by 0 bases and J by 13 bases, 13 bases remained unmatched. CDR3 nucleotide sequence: TGCGCCAGCAGCTTGGGAGGGGAGGGACAGGGGACGGTTCAGTTCTTC. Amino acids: CASSLGGEGQGTVQFF. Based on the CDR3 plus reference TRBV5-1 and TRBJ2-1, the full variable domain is KAGVTQTPRYLIKTRGQQVTLSCSPISGHRSVSWYQQTPGQGLQFLFEYFSETQRNKGNFPGRFSGRQFSNSRSEMNVSTLELGDSALYLCASSLGGEGQGTVQFFGPGTRLTVL.

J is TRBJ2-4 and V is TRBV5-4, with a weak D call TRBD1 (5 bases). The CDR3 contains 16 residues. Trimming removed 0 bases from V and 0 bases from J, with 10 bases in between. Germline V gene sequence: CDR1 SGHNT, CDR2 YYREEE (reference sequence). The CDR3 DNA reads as TGTGCCAGCAGCTTGGTAGGTAGGGGAGCCAAAAACATTCAGTACTTC. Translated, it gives CASSLVGRGAKNIQYF. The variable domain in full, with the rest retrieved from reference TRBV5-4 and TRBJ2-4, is ETGVTQSPTHLIKTRGQQVTLRCSSQSGHNTVSWYQQALGQGPQFIFQYYREEENGRGNFPPRFSGLQFPNYSSELNVNALELDDSALYLCASSLVGRGAKNIQYFGAGTRLSVL.

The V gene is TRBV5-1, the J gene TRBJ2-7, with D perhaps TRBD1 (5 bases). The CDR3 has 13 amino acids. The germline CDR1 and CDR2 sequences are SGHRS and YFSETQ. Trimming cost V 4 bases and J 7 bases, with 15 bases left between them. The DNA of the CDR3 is TGCGCCAGCAGCCCCCGACCCCAGGGTGAGCAGTACTTC. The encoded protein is CASSPRPQGEQYF. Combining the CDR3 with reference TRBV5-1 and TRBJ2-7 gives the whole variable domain KAGVTQTPRYLIKTRGQQVTLSCSPISGHRSVSWYQQTPGQGLQFLFEYFSETQRNKGNFPGRFSGRQFSNSRSEMNVSTLELGDSALYLCASSPRPQGEQYFGPGTRLTVT.

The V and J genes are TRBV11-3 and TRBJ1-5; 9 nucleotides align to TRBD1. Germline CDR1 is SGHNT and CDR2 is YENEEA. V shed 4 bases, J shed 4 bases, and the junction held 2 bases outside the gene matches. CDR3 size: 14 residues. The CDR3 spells CASSYGTGNQPQHF. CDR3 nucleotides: TGTGCCAGCAGCTACGGGACAGGGAATCAGCCCCAGCATTTT. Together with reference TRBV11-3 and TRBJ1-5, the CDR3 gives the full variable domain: EAGVVQSPRYKIIEKKQPVAFWCNPISGHNTLYWYLQNLGQGPELLIRYENEEAVDDSQLPKDRFSAERLKGVDSTLKIQPAELGDSAVYLCASSYGTGNQPQHFGDGTRLSIL.

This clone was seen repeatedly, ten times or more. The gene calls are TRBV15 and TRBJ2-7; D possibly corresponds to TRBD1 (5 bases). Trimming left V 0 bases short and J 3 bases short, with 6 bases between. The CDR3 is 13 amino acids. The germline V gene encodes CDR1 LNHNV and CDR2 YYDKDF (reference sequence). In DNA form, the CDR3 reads TGTGCCACCAGCAGAGATCAGGGCTACGAGCAGTACTTC. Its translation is CATSRDQGYEQYF. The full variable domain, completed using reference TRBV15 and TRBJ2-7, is DAMVIQNPRYQVTQFGKPVTLSCSQTLNHNVMYWYQQKSSQAPKLLFHYYDKDFNNEADTPDNFQSRRPNTSFCFLDIRSPGLGDTAMYLCATSRDQGYEQYFGPGTRLTVT.

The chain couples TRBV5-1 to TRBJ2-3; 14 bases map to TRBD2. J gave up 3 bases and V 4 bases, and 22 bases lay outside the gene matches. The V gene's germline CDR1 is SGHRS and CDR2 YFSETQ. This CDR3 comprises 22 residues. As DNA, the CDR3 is TGCGCCAGCAGCGGGGGGGTTACCTCGGGACTAGCGGGAGCCCTAAGGACAGATACGCAGTATTTT. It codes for CASSGGVTSGLAGALRTDTQYF.

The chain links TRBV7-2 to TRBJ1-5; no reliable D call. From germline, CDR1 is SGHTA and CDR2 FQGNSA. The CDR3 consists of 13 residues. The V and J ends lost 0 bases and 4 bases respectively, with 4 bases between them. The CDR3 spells CASSLAHNQPQHF. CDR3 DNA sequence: TGTGCCAGCAGCTTAGCCCATAATCAGCCCCAGCATTTT.

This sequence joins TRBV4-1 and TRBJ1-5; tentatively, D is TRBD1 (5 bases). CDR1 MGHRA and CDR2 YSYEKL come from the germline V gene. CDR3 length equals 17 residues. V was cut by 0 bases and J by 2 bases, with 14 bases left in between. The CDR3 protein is CASSQEGRGEGNQPQHF. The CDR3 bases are TGCGCCAGCAGCCAAGAGGGGAGGGGAGAAGGCAATCAGCCCCAGCATTTT.

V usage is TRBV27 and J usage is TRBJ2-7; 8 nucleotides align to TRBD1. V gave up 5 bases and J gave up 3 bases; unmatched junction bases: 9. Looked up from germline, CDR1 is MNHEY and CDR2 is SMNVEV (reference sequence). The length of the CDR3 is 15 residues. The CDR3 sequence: CASSLHRGIIYEQYF. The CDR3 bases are TGTGCCAGCAGTCTCCACAGGGGGATAATCTACGAGCAGTACTTC.

CDR3 sequence: CASKTGRANSGNTIYF. The CDR3 DNA sequence: TGTGCCAGCAAGACGGGGAGAGCAAACTCTGGAAACACCATATATTTT. The chain carries TRBV7-2 and TRBJ1-3, with D hard to call. Trimming took off 7 bases at V and 0 bases at J, with 16 bases between the two ends. Germline V CDR1 and CDR2: SGHTA, FQGNSA. The CDR3 totals 16 residues.

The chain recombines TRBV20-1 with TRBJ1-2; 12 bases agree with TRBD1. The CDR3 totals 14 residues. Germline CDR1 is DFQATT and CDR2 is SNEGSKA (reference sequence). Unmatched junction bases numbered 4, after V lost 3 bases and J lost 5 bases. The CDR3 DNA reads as TGCAGTGCTAGTGGGGACAGGGGGCTTTATGGCTACACCTTC. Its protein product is CSASGDRGLYGYTF.

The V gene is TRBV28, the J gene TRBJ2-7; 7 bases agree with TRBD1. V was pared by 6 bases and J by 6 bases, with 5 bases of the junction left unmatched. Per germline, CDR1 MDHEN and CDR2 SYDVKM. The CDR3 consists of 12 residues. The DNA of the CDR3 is TGTGCCAGCAGGCTGGGACAGCTCGAGCAGTACTTC. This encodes CASRLGQLEQYF.

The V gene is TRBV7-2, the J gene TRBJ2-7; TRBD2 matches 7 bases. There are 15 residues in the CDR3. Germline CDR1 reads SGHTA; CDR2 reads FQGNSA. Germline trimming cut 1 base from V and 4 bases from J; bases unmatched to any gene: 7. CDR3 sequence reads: CASSLGGSGGYEQYF. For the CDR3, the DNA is TGTGCCAGCAGCTTAGGAGGGTCGGGGGGATACGAGCAGTACTTC.

The CDR3 here is CAITGQATSEAFF. CDR3 nucleotide sequence: TGTGCCATCACAGGTCAAGCAACGTCTGAAGCTTTCTTT. J is TRBJ1-1 and V is TRBV10-3; D gene unclear. Trimming shortened V by 7 bases and J by 6 bases, and 15 bases separated the two germline ends. This CDR3 comprises 13 residues. The germline gives CDR1 ENHRY, CDR2 SYGVKD.

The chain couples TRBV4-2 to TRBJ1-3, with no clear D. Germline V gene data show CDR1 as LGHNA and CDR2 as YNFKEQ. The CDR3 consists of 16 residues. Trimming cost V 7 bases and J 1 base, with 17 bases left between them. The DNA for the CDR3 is TGTGCCAGCACAATTGGTGCCCCGGGGTCTGGAAACACCATATATTTT. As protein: CASTIGAPGSGNTIYF.

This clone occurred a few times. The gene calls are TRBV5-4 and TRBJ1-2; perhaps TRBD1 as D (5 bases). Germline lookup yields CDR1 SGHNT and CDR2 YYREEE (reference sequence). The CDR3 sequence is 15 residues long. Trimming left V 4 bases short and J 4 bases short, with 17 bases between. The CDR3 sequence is CASSAGRGAIYGYTF. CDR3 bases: TGTGCCAGCAGCGCCGGGAGGGGCGCGATCTATGGCTACACCTTC. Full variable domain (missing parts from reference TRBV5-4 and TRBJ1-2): ETGVTQSPTHLIKTRGQQVTLRCSSQSGHNTVSWYQQALGQGPQFIFQYYREEENGRGNFPPRFSGLQFPNYSSELNVNALELDDSALYLCASSAGRGAIYGYTFGSGTRLTVV.

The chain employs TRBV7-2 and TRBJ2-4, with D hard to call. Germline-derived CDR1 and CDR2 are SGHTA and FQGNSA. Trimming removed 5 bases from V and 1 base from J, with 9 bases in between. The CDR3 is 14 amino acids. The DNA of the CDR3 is TGTGCCAGCAGCCCTAGGCGGGCCAAAAACATTCAGTACTTC. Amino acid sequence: CASSPRRAKNIQYF.

The chain's CDR3 is CASSLLGSPLHF. The CDR3 DNA reads as TGTGCCAGCAGCCTGCTAGGTTCACCCCTCCACTTT. The chain couples TRBV3-1 (or the pseudogene TRBV3-2) to TRBJ1-6; D remains ambiguous. Looked up from germline, CDR1 is LGHDT and CDR2 is YNNKEL (reference sequence). The CDR3 runs 12 residues. Trimming took 4 bases from V and 9 from J, leaving 7 bases between them.

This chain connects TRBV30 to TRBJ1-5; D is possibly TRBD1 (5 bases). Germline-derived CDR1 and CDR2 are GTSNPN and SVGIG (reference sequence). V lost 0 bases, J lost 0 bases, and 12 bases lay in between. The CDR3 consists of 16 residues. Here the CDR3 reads CAWSVKQVLSNQPQHF. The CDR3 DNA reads TGTGCCTGGAGTGTAAAACAGGTACTTAGCAATCAGCCCCAGCATTTT.

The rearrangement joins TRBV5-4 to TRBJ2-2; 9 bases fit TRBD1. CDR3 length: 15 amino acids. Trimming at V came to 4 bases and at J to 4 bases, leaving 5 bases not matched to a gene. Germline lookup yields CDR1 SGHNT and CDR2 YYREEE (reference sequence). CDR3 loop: CASSRTGVLTGELFF. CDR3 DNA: TGTGCCAGCAGCAGGACAGGGGTACTCACCGGGGAGCTGTTTTTT. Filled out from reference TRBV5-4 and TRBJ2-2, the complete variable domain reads ETGVTQSPTHLIKTRGQQVTLRCSSQSGHNTVSWYQQALGQGPQFIFQYYREEENGRGNFPPRFSGLQFPNYSSELNVNALELDDSALYLCASSRTGVLTGELFFGEGSRLTVL.

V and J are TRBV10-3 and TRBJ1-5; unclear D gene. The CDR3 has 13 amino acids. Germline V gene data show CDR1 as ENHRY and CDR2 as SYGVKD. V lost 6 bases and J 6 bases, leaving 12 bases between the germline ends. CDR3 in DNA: TGTGCCATCAGCCCAGGTCTTAGTCAGCCCCAGCATTTT. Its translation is CAISPGLSQPQHF.

The CDR3 coding sequence is TGTGCCAGCAGCCTCGGGACAGGGACCCTTTTGGAGCAGTTCTTC. Amino acids: CASSLGTGTLLEQFF. The rearrangement uses TRBV5-6 and TRBJ2-1; 9 bases map to TRBD1. From germline, CDR1 is SGHDT and CDR2 YYEEEE. J was trimmed by 10 bases and V by 4 bases; bases with no gene match: 12. The length of the CDR3 is 15 residues.